The 31 T cell receptor beta chains listed next were all sequenced from one sample in a study of shared clonotypes between healthy human individuals. TCRdb's copy holds only in-frame clones and misses some; the assay was immunoSEQ multiplex PCR. The repertoire includes hundreds of thousands of clones, roughly 73% of them detected once, and 1.5% to 2% sits in the top ten. The sequencing sample was made of memory CD4+ T cells sorted from blood. As for subset: CD45RA-negative fraction. Source of these receptors: a woman under 40 in good health.

The V gene is TRBV5-1, the J gene TRBJ1-3, with D uncertain. The V end was cut by 1 base, the J end by 0 bases, with 8 bases between. Per the germline V gene, CDR1 is SGHRS and CDR2 is YFSETQ. The CDR3 is 15 amino acids. The CDR3 protein is CASSLTISSGNTIYF. CDR3 coding DNA: TGCGCCAGCAGCTTGACGATTAGCTCTGGAAACACCATATATTTT.

This chain connects TRBV7-3 to TRBJ1-1; TRBD1 might be the D (6 bases). Trimming took 0 bases from V and 0 from J, leaving 11 bases between them. The CDR3 is 16 amino acids. The germline V gene has CDR1 SGHTA and CDR2 FQGTGA. The chain's CDR3 is CASSLTGAGLNTEAFF. CDR3 bases: TGTGCCAGCAGCTTAACGGGGGCAGGGTTGAACACTGAAGCTTTCTTT. The whole variable domain, filled in from reference TRBV7-3 and TRBJ1-1, reads GAGVSQTPSNKVTEKGKYVELRCDPISGHTALYWYRQSLGQGPEFLIYFQGTGAADDSGLPNDRFFAVRPEGSVSTLKIQRTERGDSAVYLCASSLTGAGLNTEAFFGQGTRLTVV.

This clone has a handful of counts. The genes are TRBV30 and TRBJ1-1; D uncertain. Trimming removed 5 bases at V and 0 bases at J, with 10 bases between. CDR3 length: 13 residues. Germline V lookup: CDR1 GTSNPN, CDR2 SVGIG (reference sequence). The CDR3 region is CAWAGLVNTEAFF. The CDR3 region has the DNA TGTGCCTGGGCTGGATTGGTGAACACTGAAGCTTTCTTT. Looking up the rest from reference TRBV30 and TRBJ1-1 gives the full variable domain: SQTIHQWPATLVQPVGSPLSLECTVEGTSNPNLYWYRQAAGRGLQLLFYSVGIGQISSEVPQNLSASRPQDRQFILSSKKLLLSDSGFYLCAWAGLVNTEAFFGQGTRLTVV.

The chain is built from TRBV5-4 and TRBJ2-7, with 11 nucleotides matching TRBD2. J gave up 5 bases and V 7 bases, and 11 bases lay outside the gene matches. There are 15 residues in the CDR3. Germline V gene lookup returns CDR1 SGHNT and CDR2 YYREEE (reference sequence). Here the CDR3 DNA reads TGTGCCAGCGGCAAACCCGGGACTAGCGGACACGAGCAGTACTTC. As protein: CASGKPGTSGHEQYF.

This clone was picked up one time. Distinct nucleotide sequences in the sample also encode this CDR3. CDR3 nucleotide sequence: TGTGCCAGCAGCTCGGGACTAGTGTACGAGCAGTACTTC. Translated: CASSSGLVYEQYF. The genes are TRBV7-9 and TRBJ2-7; 8 bases map to TRBD2. The germline CDR1 and CDR2 sequences are SEHNR and FQNEAQ (reference sequence). Trimming cost V 4 bases and J 4 bases; bases outside gene matches: 3. The CDR3 is 13 amino acids.

The J gene is TRBJ2-2, the V gene TRBV10-1; D gene uncertain. V lost 6 bases and J lost 4, with 15 bases in between. Germline V lookup: CDR1 WNHNN, CDR2 SYGVQD (reference sequence). CDR3 length: 15 residues. The CDR3 sequence: CASRSDTSGTGELFF. The CDR3 DNA is TGCGCCAGCAGGTCTGATACTTCGGGCACCGGGGAGCTGTTTTTT.

The J gene is TRBJ1-1, the V gene TRBV4-2, with TRBD1 identical over 8 bases. Germline loops: CDR1 LGHNA, CDR2 YNFKEQ. Germline trimming cut 2 bases from V and 7 bases from J; bases unmatched to any gene: 9. The CDR3 is 15 amino acids. CDR3 loop: CASSQPDREGGEAFF. As DNA, the CDR3 is TGTGCCAGCAGCCAACCGGACAGGGAGGGTGGTGAAGCTTTCTTT.

Only one count was recorded for this clone. This chain links TRBV5-5 with TRBJ1-3, with D tentatively TRBD1 (5 bases). The V end was cut by 0 bases, the J end by 5 bases, with 15 bases between. CDR1 is SGHKS, CDR2 YYEKEE, per germline (reference sequence). The CDR3 is 16 amino acids. The CDR3 sequence: CASSLDRGVRRNTIYF. The CDR3 DNA sequence: TGTGCCAGCAGCTTGGACCGAGGGGTTAGGAGAAACACCATATATTTT.

In this sample, this clone turned up a few times. The V gene is TRBV5-1, the J gene TRBJ2-7; D possibly matches TRBD1 or TRBD2 (5 bases each). Germline CDR1 SGHRS, CDR2 YFSETQ. The CDR3 spans 15 residues. V lost 0 bases, J lost 6 bases, and 16 bases lay in between. The CDR3 nucleotides read TGCGCCAGCAGCTTGGCCGCCGGGGCTGGGGGCGAGCAGTACTTC. This sequence encodes CASSLAAGAGGEQYF. Supplemented by reference TRBV5-1 and TRBJ2-7, the full variable domain reads KAGVTQTPRYLIKTRGQQVTLSCSPISGHRSVSWYQQTPGQGLQFLFEYFSETQRNKGNFPGRFSGRQFSNSRSEMNVSTLELGDSALYLCASSLAAGAGGEQYFGPGTRLTVT.

The CDR3 coding sequence is TGTGCCAGCAGTGAAACACAGCAAAGCACTGAAGCTTTCTTT. This encodes CASSETQQSTEAFF. The V gene is TRBV6-4, the J gene TRBJ1-1, with no clear D. Trimming removed 3 bases from V and 4 bases from J, with 12 bases in between. This CDR3 has 14 residues. Germline CDR1 reads MRHNA; CDR2 reads SNTAGT.

V usage is TRBV28 and J usage is TRBJ2-3; TRBD2 agrees at 12 bases. Germline lookup yields CDR1 MDHEN and CDR2 SYDVKM. V shed 2 bases and J 4 bases; nucleotides not matched to a gene: 1. CDR3 size: 15 residues. This chain's CDR3 is CASSLLAGGPDTQYF. In nucleotides, the CDR3 is TGTGCCAGCAGTTTACTAGCGGGAGGGCCAGATACGCAGTATTTT.

A single count supports this clone. The chain employs TRBV5-4 and TRBJ1-1; TRBD1 matches 11 bases. The CDR3 is 16 amino acids. V shed 3 bases and J 4 bases; nucleotides not matched to a gene: 8. From germline, CDR1 is SGHNT and CDR2 YYREEE (reference sequence). CDR3 sequence reads: CASSSALGTGGTEAFF. In DNA, the CDR3 is TGTGCCAGCAGCTCAGCCTTGGGGACAGGGGGCACTGAAGCTTTCTTT.

The V call is TRBV18, the J call TRBJ2-1; 7 bases line up with TRBD1. Trimming removed 4 bases from V and 0 bases from J; junction bases left unmatched: 24. This CDR3 comprises 22 residues. CDR1 and CDR2 (germline): KGHSH, LQKENI. CDR3 sequence: CASSLNSLTGMETFFSYNEQFF. The CDR3 coding sequence is TGTGCCAGCTCACTCAACAGCCTGACAGGGATGGAGACCTTCTTCTCCTACAATGAGCAGTTCTTC.

A note on this clone: Other DNA variants within this sample encode the same CDR3. This chain uses TRBV5-4 with TRBJ2-7; tentative D call: TRBD1 (6 bases). This CDR3 spans 14 amino acids. Germline lookup yields CDR1 SGHNT and CDR2 YYREEE (reference sequence). Trimming took off 4 bases at V and 2 bases at J, with 13 bases between the two ends. The CDR3 DNA is TGTGCCAGCAGCCCCCTGGACAGTCCCTACGAGCAGTACTTC. This gives the protein CASSPLDSPYEQYF.

This clone was seen just once. The genes are TRBV19 and TRBJ1-3, with TRBD1 as a possible D gene (6 bases). Germline CDR1 and CDR2: LNHDA and SQIVND (reference sequence). The CDR3 length is 14 residues. V was cut by 10 bases and J by 0 bases, with 13 bases left in between. CDR3 DNA sequence: TGTGCCACCCGGGACACCAGCTCTGGAAACACCATATATTTT. Translating gives CATRDTSSGNTIYF.

V gene TRBV18 combines with J gene TRBJ1-1, with unresolved D. Deletions cut 3 bases from V and 9 bases from J, with 11 bases between. The CDR3 is 12 amino acids. Germline V lookup: CDR1 KGHSH, CDR2 LQKENI. CDR3 sequence reads: CASSPSGNKAFF. The CDR3 nucleotides are TGTGCCAGCTCACCCTCGGGAAATAAAGCTTTCTTT.

This chain connects TRBV13 to TRBJ1-2, with a possible D match to TRBD1 (5 bases). Deletions cut 8 bases from V and 8 bases from J, with 24 bases between. This CDR3 contains 15 residues. Germline CDR1 reads PRHDT; CDR2 reads FYEKMQ (reference sequence). The CDR3 here is CASSSGVPTIKGYTF. In DNA, the CDR3 is TGTGCCAGCTCGTCGGGGGTCCCAACTATCAAGGGCTACACCTTC. Full variable domain (rest looked up from reference TRBV13 and TRBJ1-2): AAGVIQSPRHLIKEKRETATLKCYPIPRHDTVYWYQQGPGQDPQFLISFYEKMQSDKGSIPDRFSAQQFSDYHSELNMSSLELGDSALYFCASSSGVPTIKGYTFGSGTRLTVV.

V is TRBV7-9 and J is TRBJ2-6; unclear D gene. Trimming removed 1 base at V and 12 bases at J, with 4 bases between. CDR3 length equals 11 residues. Germline V CDR1 and CDR2: SEHNR, FQNEAQ (reference sequence). The chain's CDR3 is CASSLEGVLTF. The CDR3 bases are TGTGCCAGCAGCTTAGAGGGCGTCCTGACTTTC.

This clone was observed a handful of times. This rearrangement joins TRBV30 to TRBJ1-5, with D hard to call. Trimming cost V 0 bases and J 6 bases, with 12 bases left between them. This CDR3 comprises 14 residues. Per the germline V gene, CDR1 is GTSNPN and CDR2 is SVGIG (reference sequence). The CDR3 DNA sequence: TGTGCCTGGAGTGTATCTCTCGGTAGTCAGCCCCAGCATTTT. Translation gives CAWSVSLGSQPQHF.

The CDR3: CASSFLGQGIDEQFF. CDR3 coding DNA: TGTGCCAGCAGCTTCTTGGGACAGGGGATTGATGAGCAGTTCTTC. The chain is built from TRBV5-6 and TRBJ2-1, with TRBD1 matching 10 bases. The CDR3 length is 15 residues. V dropped 2 bases and J dropped 8; count of bases not matched to a gene: 7. Looked up from germline, CDR1 is SGHDT and CDR2 is YYEEEE.

This clone was detected once. This rearrangement joins TRBV28 to TRBJ2-1; 8 bases align to TRBD1. With 4 bases clipped from V and 7 bases from J, the junction kept 6 bases outside the gene matches. CDR3 length: 14 amino acids. Germline V gene data show CDR1 as MDHEN and CDR2 as SYDVKM. The CDR3 bases are TGTGCCAGCAGTTGGGGACAGGTTAGGAATGAGCAGTTCTTC. It translates to CASSWGQVRNEQFF.

This clone was counted a single time. The chain recombines TRBV6-5 with TRBJ2-1, with 9 nucleotides matching TRBD2. This CDR3 is 14 amino acids long. Germline CDR1 and CDR2: MNHEY and SVGAGI. V shed 2 bases and J 6 bases; nucleotides not matched to a gene: 2. As DNA, the CDR3 is TGTGCCAGCAGTTACGGGCGGGAGGGCAATGAGCAGTTCTTC. Amino acid sequence: CASSYGREGNEQFF.

The rearrangement links TRBV28 to TRBJ1-4, with a possible D match to TRBD1 (5 bases). Trimming cost V 5 bases and J 7 bases, with 14 bases left between them. Germline assignment: CDR1 MDHEN and CDR2 SYDVKM. This CDR3 comprises 14 residues. The CDR3 region is CASSEDGTSEKLFF. The CDR3 nucleotides read TGTGCCAGCAGTGAAGACGGGACGAGTGAAAAACTGTTTTTT.

The table lists this clone with a few counts. The rearrangement links TRBV18 to TRBJ1-2; the D is unclear. The CDR3 length is 17 residues. V lost 2 bases, J lost 2 bases, and 18 bases lay in between. Germline loops: CDR1 KGHSH, CDR2 LQKENI. The CDR3: CASSPMARSLENYGYTF. Here the CDR3 DNA reads TGTGCCAGCTCACCAATGGCGCGGTCGTTGGAAAACTATGGCTACACCTTC.

This clone was detected only once. The genes are TRBV6-1 and TRBJ2-3, with TRBD2 matching 7 bases. Looked up from germline, CDR1 is MNHNS and CDR2 is SASEGT. The CDR3 loop spans 16 amino acids. The trim removed 1 base at V and 3 bases at J, leaving 7 bases unmatched. The CDR3 DNA is TGTGCCAGCAGTGAAGACGGGGCGGGAGTAACAGATACGCAGTATTTT. Translated, it gives CASSEDGAGVTDTQYF.

The chain is built from TRBV9 and TRBJ1-5; a possible D gene is TRBD1 (5 bases). The CDR3 runs to 14 residues. V lost 0 bases, J lost 5 bases, and 9 bases lay in between. Germline V gene sequence: CDR1 SGDLS, CDR2 YYNGEE. In nucleotides, the CDR3 is TGTGCCAGCAGCGTAGAAGGGGCGGATCAGCCCCAGCATTTT. It yields the protein CASSVEGADQPQHF. Variable domain in full (rest from reference TRBV9 and TRBJ1-5): DSGVTQTPKHLITATGQRVTLRCSPRSGDLSVYWYQQSLDQGLQFLIQYYNGEERAKGNILERFSAQQFPDLHSELNLSSLELGDSALYFCASSVEGADQPQHFGDGTRLSIL.

V and J are TRBV7-3 and TRBJ2-1; 14 nucleotides agree with TRBD2. The CDR3 is 13 residues long. Germline CDR1 reads SGHTA; CDR2 reads FQGTGA. V shed 8 bases and J 8 bases; nucleotides not matched to a gene: 2. CDR3: CASGTSGSYEQFF. CDR3 in DNA: TGTGCCAGCGGGACTAGCGGGAGTTATGAGCAGTTCTTC. The full variable domain, its missing parts supplied by reference TRBV7-3 and TRBJ2-1, is GAGVSQTPSNKVTEKGKYVELRCDPISGHTALYWYRQSLGQGPEFLIYFQGTGAADDSGLPNDRFFAVRPEGSVSTLKIQRTERGDSAVYLCASGTSGSYEQFFGPGTRLTVL.

Worth noting for this clone: A much larger clone lies one base from this, so it may be a read error. This sample includes further DNA sequences coding for the same CDR3. This chain uses TRBV27 with TRBJ2-1; D is uncertain. The V end lost 6 bases, the J end lost 4 bases, and 4 bases lay between the germline ends. The CDR3 totals 11 residues. The germline CDR1 and CDR2 sequences are MNHEY and SMNVEV (reference sequence). CDR3 nucleotides: TGTGCCAGCAGCGATTACAATGAGCAGTTCTTC. Translation: CASSDYNEQFF.

The chain couples TRBV5-1 to TRBJ1-4; no clear D gene. CDR1 and CDR2 from the germline V gene are SGHRS and YFSETQ. There are 16 residues in the CDR3. Trimming shortened V by 4 bases and J by 0 bases, and 13 bases separated the two germline ends. CDR3 in amino acids: CASSLTGRATNEKLFF. DNA for the CDR3: TGCGCCAGCAGCCTCACTGGGAGGGCAACTAATGAAAAACTGTTTTTT.

In this sample, this clone turned up a few times. V and J are TRBV2 and TRBJ2-1; D is perhaps TRBD2 (6 bases). V lost 8 bases to trimming and J lost 8 bases, with 13 bases between them. Germline CDR1 and CDR2: SNHLY and FYNNEI. This CDR3 has 12 amino acids. CDR3 protein: CASSGESHEQFF. The CDR3 DNA reads as TGTGCCAGCTCGGGGGAGTCCCATGAGCAGTTCTTC.

V usage is TRBV7-2 and J usage is TRBJ2-7; TRBD2 matches 9 bases. The CDR3 sequence is 16 residues long. J was trimmed by 5 bases and V by 2 bases; bases with no gene match: 10. From germline, CDR1 is SGHTA and CDR2 FQGNSA. The DNA for the CDR3 is TGTGCCAGCAGCTTATATGGGCTAGCGGGATCCGACGAGCAGTACTTC. Translated: CASSLYGLAGSDEQYF.